Listed below are T cell receptor beta chains from one sample, sequenced in a study of blood T cell repertoires in COVID-19. Data came from immunoSEQ multiplex PCR; TCRdb stores just in-frame clones and leaves some out. This table has some 320,000 clones, roughly 86% appearing once. Sample: peripheral blood. These receptors all stem from a woman in her 50s who had recovered from COVID-19. CDR3s include the opening cysteine and the closing phenylalanine or tryptophan. The order of the fields is CDR3 DNA, CDR3 protein, J gene, clone size, D gene, V gene. The D gene is left open where the match is weak. Not every row has a clone size; where given, it reads once, few, many or a size class.

TGTGCCAGCAGTTTGGTACGGGACTATGGCTACACCTTC,CASSLVRDYGYTF,TRBJ1-2,-,-,TRBV27
TGTGCCAGCAGTTACACTGGACTGGGGGAGACCCAGTACTTC,CASSYTGLGETQYF,TRBJ2-5,-,-,TRBV6-2/TRBV6-3
TGTGCCAGTAGTATAGAGGGGCCAGGGGGATCACGAGGATTC,CASSIEGPGGSRGF,TRBJ1-1,-,TRBD1,TRBV19
TGTGCCAGCAGCGCGTTGGGGGGGTCCGGGGAGCTGTTTTTT,CASSALGGSGELFF,TRBJ2-2,-,TRBD2,TRBV7-2
TGTGCCAGCAGTTCAGGGGACAGGGTGAATTCACCCCTCCACTTT,CASSSGDRVNSPLHF,TRBJ1-6,-,TRBD1,TRBV6-5
TGCACCAGCAGCCAAGATGAAGCCGGACTAGCGGGGGGGTCCTACAATGAGCAGTTCTTC,CTSSQDEAGLAGGSYNEQFF,TRBJ2-1,few,-,TRBV1
TGTGCCAGCAGCCCGACTAGCGGGAGGGCAAATGAGCAGTTCTTC,CASSPTSGRANEQFF,TRBJ2-1,-,TRBD2,TRBV7-9
TGCGCCAGCTCCGGACAGGGGAGCACAGATACGCAGTATTTT,CASSGQGSTDTQYF,TRBJ2-3,-,TRBD1,TRBV5-1
TGTGCCTGGAGTACCCGCCGGGGAGGGGTAGACAATCAGCCCCAGCATTTT,CAWSTRRGGVDNQPQHF,TRBJ1-5,-,-,TRBV30
TGTGCCAGCAGTGACTCAGCGGGTACCACAGATACGCAGTATTTT,CASSDSAGTTDTQYF,TRBJ2-3,-,-,TRBV6-4
TGTGCCAGCAGCTTTGGTAGCGGGGACTCAGATACGCAGTATTTT,CASSFGSGDSDTQYF,TRBJ2-3,-,TRBD2,TRBV5-4
TGTGCCAGCAGTTTGAACAGACACTACGAGCAGTACTTC,CASSLNRHYEQYF,TRBJ2-7,-,-,TRBV12-3/TRBV12-4
TGTGCCAGTAGTGCGACAGGGCAGACTGAAGCTTTCTTT,CASSATGQTEAFF,TRBJ1-1,once,TRBD1,TRBV19
TGTGCCAGCAGCCAAACATGGGGGGCCTACAATGAGCAGTTCTTC,CASSQTWGAYNEQFF,TRBJ2-1,-,-,TRBV7-2
TGTGCCAGCAGTCACACAGAAGGGAGCTCCTATAATTCACCCCTCCACTTT,CASSHTEGSSYNSPLHF,TRBJ1-6,-,-,TRBV28
TGTGCCAGCAGCTTAGCGGGACTACTAAGCACAGATACGCAGTATTTT,CASSLAGLLSTDTQYF,TRBJ2-3,-,TRBD2,TRBV7-6
TGTGCCAGCAGCAAGGTGGGGGGCAATGAGCAGTTCTTC,CASSKVGGNEQFF,TRBJ2-1,-,-,TRBV5-5
TGTGCCAGCAGCCAAGACAGGGGGGGTGTCTGGGCCAACGTCCTGACTTTC,CASSQDRGGVWANVLTF,TRBJ2-6,-,TRBD1,TRBV13
TGTGCCAGCAGCTTGGTGGCTTCCTACGAGCAGTACTTC,CASSLVASYEQYF,TRBJ2-7,-,-,TRBV5-6
TGTGCCAGCAGCGTAGATGATAGCGGGGCTGAGCAGTTCTTC,CASSVDDSGAEQFF,TRBJ2-1,-,TRBD2,TRBV9
TGTGCCAGCAGCGCCAGACCTCCAGCGGGAGGCTCCTACAATGAGCAGTTCTTC,CASSARPPAGGSYNEQFF,TRBJ2-1,-,TRBD2,TRBV9
TGCAGTGCTAGTAAGGGACTGGGATACAATGAGCAGTTCTTC,CSASKGLGYNEQFF,TRBJ2-1,-,-,TRBV20-1
TGTGCCAGCAGCCGACAGGGGGTCACTGAAGCTTTCTTT,CASSRQGVTEAFF,TRBJ1-1,-,TRBD1,TRBV7-9
TGTGCCAGCAGCCCCGCCGGACAGGAGACCTACGAGCAGTACTTC,CASSPAGQETYEQYF,TRBJ2-7,once,TRBD1,TRBV28
TGCGCCAGCAGCCACCATGGGTGGGGGGGCGATTTGGGCACAGATACGCAGTATTTT,CASSHHGWGGDLGTDTQYF,TRBJ2-3,-,-,TRBV4-3
TGTGCCAGCACGCGCCTGAACACTGAAGCTTTCTTT,CASTRLNTEAFF,TRBJ1-1,-,-,TRBV6-5
TGCGCCAGCAGCCTCACCCAGTCCAATGAAAAACTGTTTTTT,CASSLTQSNEKLFF,TRBJ1-4,many,-,TRBV5-1
TGTGCCAGCAGCCCCCGGGGGGTTTACAATGAGCAGTTCTTC,CASSPRGVYNEQFF,TRBJ2-1,-,TRBD2,TRBV11-1
TGTGCCAGCAGCTGGGGGACTGGGGAGAATGAAAAACTGTTTTTT,CASSWGTGENEKLFF,TRBJ1-4,few,-,TRBV5-4
TGTGCCAGCACCTCACTTGAGACAGGGGTGTCTGATGGCTACACCTTC,CASTSLETGVSDGYTF,TRBJ1-2,-,TRBD1,TRBV27
TGCGCCAGCAGCTTGGGGGCCACAAGCACTGAAGCTTTCTTT,CASSLGATSTEAFF,TRBJ1-1,-,-,TRBV5-1
TGTGCCAGCTCAAGCTTGACAGGGGAGTTGGAAAAACTGTTTTTT,CASSSLTGELEKLFF,TRBJ1-4,-,TRBD1,TRBV18
TGTGCCAGCTCACCAAGACAAGACTACGAGCAGTACTTC,CASSPRQDYEQYF,TRBJ2-7,few,-,TRBV18
TGTGCCACCTCCTCCCCCGGACAGGTCCAAGATACGCAGTATTTT,CATSSPGQVQDTQYF,TRBJ2-3,-,TRBD1,TRBV19
TGTGCCAGCAGCAGGGGAGGACAGGGTTTATACGAGCAGTACTTC,CASSRGGQGLYEQYF,TRBJ2-7,-,TRBD1,TRBV5-4
TGTGCCAGCAGCTCAGGGGCAGGAGGCTATGGCTACACCTTC,CASSSGAGGYGYTF,TRBJ1-2,-,-,TRBV7-9
TGTGCCAGCGGAAGGGGGCTCAATGGCTACACCTTC,CASGRGLNGYTF,TRBJ1-2,-,TRBD1,TRBV28
TGTGCCAGCAGTTTCCAAATGACAGGGGGCTGGGACTATGGCTACACCTTC,CASSFQMTGGWDYGYTF,TRBJ1-2,-,TRBD1,TRBV28
TGTGCCAGCAGCTCCCGGAGGACCGCTTACAATGAGCAGTTCTTC,CASSSRRTAYNEQFF,TRBJ2-1,-,-,TRBV6-5
TGTGCCAGCAGCCGAGGCGGACAGATGAACACTGAAGCTTTCTTT,CASSRGGQMNTEAFF,TRBJ1-1,-,-,TRBV7-9
TGCGCCAGCAGCCCATCGACCGCGGGATATGGCTACACCTTC,CASSPSTAGYGYTF,TRBJ1-2,-,-,TRBV5-1
TGTGCCAGCAACAGACAGAACACTGAAGCTTTCTTT,CASNRQNTEAFF,TRBJ1-1,-,-,TRBV6-6